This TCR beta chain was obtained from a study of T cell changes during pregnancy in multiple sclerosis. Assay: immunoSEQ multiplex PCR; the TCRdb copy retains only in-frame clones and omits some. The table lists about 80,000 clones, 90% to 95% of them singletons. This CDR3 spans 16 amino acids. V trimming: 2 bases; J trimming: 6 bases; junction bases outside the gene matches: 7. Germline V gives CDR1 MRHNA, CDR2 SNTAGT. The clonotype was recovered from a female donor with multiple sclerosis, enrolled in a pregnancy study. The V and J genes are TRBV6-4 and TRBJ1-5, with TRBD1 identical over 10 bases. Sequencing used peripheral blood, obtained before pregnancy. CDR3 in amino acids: CASSDRADRGFQPQHF. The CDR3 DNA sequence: TGTGCCAGCAGTGACCGAGCGGACAGGGGGTTTCAGCCCCAGCATTTT.